The 20 T cell receptor beta chains below all came from one sample that was sequenced in a study of beta chain features in type 1 diabetes. Expressed TCRB transcripts were sequenced, since all the RNA that had been isolated was reverse transcribed. Data came from immunoSEQ multiplex PCR; TCRdb stores just in-frame clones and leaves some out. This table has almost 350,000 clones, 6.5% to 10% appearing once. The specimen sequenced was central memory CD4+ T cells from blood. These receptors came from a woman under 30 in good health.

This clone has a handful of counts. The chain combines TRBV5-5 with TRBJ2-6; the match to TRBD1 covers 8 bases. Trimming cost V 5 bases and J 0 bases; bases outside gene matches: 7. The CDR3 sequence is 17 residues long. Germline V gene sequence: CDR1 SGHKS, CDR2 YYEKEE (reference sequence). CDR3 DNA: TGTGCCAGCAGTGACAGGGGACGAGGCTCTGGGGCCAACGTCCTGACTTTC. Residues: CASSDRGRGSGANVLTF.

This clone was counted a few times. The chain carries TRBV11-2 and TRBJ1-1; D gene ambiguous. Trimming took off 2 bases at V and 2 bases at J, with 9 bases between the two ends. The CDR3 sequence is 14 residues long. Germline CDR1 and CDR2: SGHAT and FQNNGV. The CDR3 DNA reads TGTGCCAGCAGCTTATTAGGCGACAACACTGAAGCTTTCTTT. Protein product: CASSLLGDNTEAFF.

The V call is TRBV6-5, the J call TRBJ2-7; TRBD2 aligns across 11 bases. The CDR3 loop spans 14 amino acids. Trimming took 5 bases from V and 6 from J; bases not matched to a gene: 6. Per the germline V gene, CDR1 is MNHEY and CDR2 is SVGAGI. CDR3 amino acids: CASSVAGGTREQYF. CDR3 nucleotides: TGTGCCAGCAGTGTAGCGGGAGGGACTCGCGAGCAGTACTTC.

This clone was seen ten or more times. The chain is built from TRBV7-2 and TRBJ2-3; TRBD2 agrees at 7 bases. With 5 bases clipped from V and 2 bases from J, the junction kept 7 bases outside the gene matches. Germline V gene data show CDR1 as SGHTA and CDR2 as FQGNSA. The CDR3 has 15 residues. The CDR3 loop is CASSPSGTITDTQYF. In DNA form, the CDR3 reads TGTGCCAGCAGCCCCAGCGGGACCATCACAGATACGCAGTATTTT. Looking up the rest from reference TRBV7-2 and TRBJ2-3 gives the full variable domain: GAGVSQSPSNKVTEKGKDVELRCDPISGHTALYWYRQSLGQGLEFLIYFQGNSAPDKSGLPSDRFSAERTGGSVSTLTIQRTQQEDSAVYLCASSPSGTITDTQYFGPGTRLTVL.

This clone has just a few counts. The chain combines TRBV15 with TRBJ1-5, with D hard to call. CDR1 and CDR2 (germline): LNHNV, YYDKDF (reference sequence). The CDR3 contains 13 residues. The V end lost 4 bases, the J end lost 3 bases, and 7 bases lay between the germline ends. CDR3 nucleotide sequence: TGTGCCACCAGCAAACAAGCCAATCAGCCCCAGCATTTT. It yields the protein CATSKQANQPQHF.

This clone showed up just a few times. The chain employs TRBV6-5 and TRBJ1-1; TRBD1 matches 9 bases. The CDR3 consists of 14 residues. Germline V gene sequence: CDR1 MNHEY, CDR2 SVGAGI. The ends lost 6 bases at V and 7 bases at J; junction bases unmatched: 9. The chain's CDR3 is CASSQRDRAGEAFF. The CDR3 DNA sequence: TGTGCCAGCAGCCAACGGGACAGGGCCGGTGAAGCTTTCTTT.

This chain's CDR3 is CASWRLAGEQYF. The CDR3 DNA reads TGTGCCAGCTGGCGGCTAGCTGGCGAGCAGTACTTC. The V call is TRBV28, the J call TRBJ2-7; a weak D match, TRBD2 (5 bases). The germline CDR1 and CDR2 sequences are MDHEN and SYDVKM. The CDR3 spans 12 residues. V was cut by 8 bases and J by 6 bases, with 14 bases left in between.

The sample holds many counts of this clone. This rearrangement joins TRBV4-2 to TRBJ2-7; D perhaps matches TRBD2 (6 bases). The CDR3 covers 15 residues. Trimming shortened V by 1 base and J by 2 bases, and 12 bases separated the two germline ends. Germline CDR1 LGHNA, CDR2 YNFKEQ. The CDR3 loop is CASSQAGRDAYEQYF. In DNA form, the CDR3 reads TGTGCCAGCAGCCAAGCCGGGCGGGACGCCTACGAGCAGTACTTC.

This clone has a count of ten or more. The rearrangement uses TRBV9 and TRBJ2-1, with D hard to call. CDR1 and CDR2 (germline): SGDLS, YYNGEE. V shed 0 bases and J shed 5 bases, with 3 bases lying between them. This CDR3 is built from 12 residues. In DNA form, the CDR3 reads TGTGCCAGCAGCGTAGGCCACAATGAGCAGTTCTTC. Translation: CASSVGHNEQFF. Together with reference TRBV9 and TRBJ2-1, the CDR3 gives the full variable domain: DSGVTQTPKHLITATGQRVTLRCSPRSGDLSVYWYQQSLDQGLQFLIQYYNGEERAKGNILERFSAQQFPDLHSELNLSSLELGDSALYFCASSVGHNEQFFGPGTRLTVL.

This clone was counted ten times or more. V and J are TRBV19 and TRBJ2-1; the match to TRBD2 covers 12 bases. The V and J ends lost 11 bases and 8 bases, in that order; junction bases with no gene match: 16. The germline V gene has CDR1 LNHDA and CDR2 SQIVND (reference sequence). The length of the CDR3 is 16 residues. CDR3 sequence reads: CASRKEKTSGRYEQFF. CDR3 bases: TGTGCCTCAAGAAAGGAGAAGACTAGCGGGAGATATGAGCAGTTCTTC.

The chain uses TRBV6-6 and TRBJ2-1; 8 bases agree with TRBD2. The CDR3 totals 13 residues. Germline loops: CDR1 MNHNY, CDR2 SVGAGI (reference sequence). After removal of 7 bases from V and 15 bases from J, the junction contained 14 bases not matched to a gene. The CDR3 is CASIGTSAREGFF. The CDR3 nucleotides read TGTGCCAGCATTGGGACTAGTGCTCGGGAGGGGTTCTTC.

There are a few counts of this clone. For the CDR3, the DNA is TGTGCCAGCAGTAGGGACAGAAGAGATACGCAGTATTTT. Residues: CASSRDRRDTQYF. This chain links TRBV27 with TRBJ2-3, with 7 bases that match TRBD1. The CDR3 consists of 13 residues. V shed 5 bases, J shed 5 bases, and the junction held 4 bases outside the gene matches. The V gene's germline CDR1 is MNHEY and CDR2 SMNVEV (reference sequence).

This clone occurred a few times. This chain uses TRBV7-9 with TRBJ2-5; D is unresolved. This CDR3 comprises 14 residues. Trimming cost V 1 base and J 5 bases, with 11 bases left between them. Germline V gene lookup returns CDR1 SEHNR and CDR2 FQNEAQ (reference sequence). In nucleotides, the CDR3 is TGTGCCAGCAGCTTAGATACTGGACGGGAGACCCAGTACTTC. It translates to CASSLDTGRETQYF.

This clone turned up a few times. The chain combines TRBV11-3 with TRBJ2-1; 7 nucleotides agree with TRBD2. Germline CDR1 reads SGHNT; CDR2 reads YENEEA. The CDR3 length is 14 residues. Unmatched junction bases numbered 8, after V lost 5 bases and J lost 7 bases. CDR3 residues: CASSPGLVANEQFF. The CDR3 DNA is TGTGCCAGCAGCCCCGGACTAGTCGCGAATGAGCAGTTCTTC.

This clone was counted many times. The V call is TRBV5-6, the J call TRBJ1-2; D ambiguous. CDR1 SGHDT and CDR2 YYEEEE come from the germline V gene. CDR3 length equals 14 residues. Deletions cut 3 bases from V and 4 bases from J, with 13 bases between. DNA for the CDR3: TGTGCCAGCAGCTCTCCACTCGCCCGCTATGGCTACACCTTC. This codes for CASSSPLARYGYTF.

This clone was detected many times. In nucleotides, the CDR3 is TGTGCCAGCAGCCCACGTCGGACTACCTACGGAACCGGGGAGCTGTTTTTT. It codes for CASSPRRTTYGTGELFF. V and J are TRBV11-2 and TRBJ2-2; D is possibly TRBD2 (6 bases). The germline gives CDR1 SGHAT, CDR2 FQNNGV. The V end was cut by 5 bases, the J end by 5 bases, with 21 bases between. CDR3 length: 17 amino acids.

DNA of the CDR3: TGTGCCAGCAGCTTTTATGTTATGGGAACAAATGAAAAACTGTTTTTT. It codes for CASSFYVMGTNEKLFF. The chain carries TRBV5-4 and TRBJ1-4; unclear D gene. Trimming shortened V by 2 bases and J by 5 bases, and 16 bases separated the two germline ends. The CDR3 is 16 amino acids. Germline assignment: CDR1 SGHNT and CDR2 YYREEE (reference sequence).

This chain uses TRBV5-1 with TRBJ2-3, with TRBD2 matching 9 bases. With 2 bases clipped from V and 1 base from J, the junction kept 11 bases outside the gene matches. Germline CDR1 reads SGHRS; CDR2 reads YFSETQ. The CDR3 extends over 18 amino acids. DNA for the CDR3: TGCGCCAGCAGCTTAGGGGCTAGCGGGAACTTGGGCACAGATACGCAGTATTTT. This codes for CASSLGASGNLGTDTQYF.

This clone occurred a few times. The chain combines TRBV5-1 with TRBJ2-3; a possible D gene is TRBD2 (5 bases). The V end was cut by 4 bases, the J end by 3 bases, with 12 bases between. The CDR3 extends over 14 amino acids. Germline assignment: CDR1 SGHRS and CDR2 YFSETQ. The CDR3 coding sequence is TGCGCCAGCAGCCTTGGGGAGATGACAGATACGCAGTATTTT. Its translation: CASSLGEMTDTQYF.

The genes are TRBV7-9 and TRBJ1-5; the D is unclear. This CDR3 is 14 amino acids long. The germline CDR1 and CDR2 sequences are SEHNR and FQNEAQ (reference sequence). V shed 1 base and J shed 4 bases, with 8 bases lying between them. Here the CDR3 DNA reads TGTGCCAGCAGCTTAGGGATAGGGAATCAGCCCCAGCATTTT. Translation: CASSLGIGNQPQHF.